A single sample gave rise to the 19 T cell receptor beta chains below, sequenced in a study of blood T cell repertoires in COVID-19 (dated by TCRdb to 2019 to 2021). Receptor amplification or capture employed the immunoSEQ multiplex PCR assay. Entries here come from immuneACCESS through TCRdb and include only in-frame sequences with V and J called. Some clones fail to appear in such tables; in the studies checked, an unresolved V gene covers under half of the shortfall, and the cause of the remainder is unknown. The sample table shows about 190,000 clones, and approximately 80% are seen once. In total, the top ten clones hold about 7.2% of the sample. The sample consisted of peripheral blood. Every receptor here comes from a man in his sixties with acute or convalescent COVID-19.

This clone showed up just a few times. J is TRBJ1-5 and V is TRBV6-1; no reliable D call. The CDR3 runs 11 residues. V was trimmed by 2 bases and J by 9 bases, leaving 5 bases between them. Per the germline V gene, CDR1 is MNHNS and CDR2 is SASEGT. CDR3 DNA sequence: TGTGCCAGCAGTGAAACGGGGCCCCAGCATTTT. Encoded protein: CASSETGPQHF.

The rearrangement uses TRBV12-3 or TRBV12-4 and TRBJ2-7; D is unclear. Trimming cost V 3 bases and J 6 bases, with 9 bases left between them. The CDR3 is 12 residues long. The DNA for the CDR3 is TGTGCCAGCAGTTTTCCAGAAAGCGAGCAGTACTTC. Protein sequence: CASSFPESEQYF.

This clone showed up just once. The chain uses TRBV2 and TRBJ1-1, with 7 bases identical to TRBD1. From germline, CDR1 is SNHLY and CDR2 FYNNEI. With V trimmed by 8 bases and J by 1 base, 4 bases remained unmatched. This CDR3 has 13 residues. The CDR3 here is CASAQGKNTEAFF. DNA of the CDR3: TGTGCCAGCGCACAGGGGAAGAACACTGAAGCTTTCTTT.

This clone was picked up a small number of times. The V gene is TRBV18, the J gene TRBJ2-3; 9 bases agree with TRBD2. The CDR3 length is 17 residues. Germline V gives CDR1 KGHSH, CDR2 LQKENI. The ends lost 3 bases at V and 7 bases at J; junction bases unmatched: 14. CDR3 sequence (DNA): TGTGCCAGCTCACCCTGGGGACTAGCAAGTGATCGGAATACGCAGTATTTT. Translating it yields CASSPWGLASDRNTQYF.

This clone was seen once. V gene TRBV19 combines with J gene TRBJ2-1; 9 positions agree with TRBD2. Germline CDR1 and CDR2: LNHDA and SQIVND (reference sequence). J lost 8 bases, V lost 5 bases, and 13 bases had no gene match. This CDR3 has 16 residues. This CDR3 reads CASSRRGRALGDEQFF. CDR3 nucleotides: TGTGCCAGTAGTCGGCGCGGGAGGGCCTTGGGTGATGAGCAGTTCTTC.

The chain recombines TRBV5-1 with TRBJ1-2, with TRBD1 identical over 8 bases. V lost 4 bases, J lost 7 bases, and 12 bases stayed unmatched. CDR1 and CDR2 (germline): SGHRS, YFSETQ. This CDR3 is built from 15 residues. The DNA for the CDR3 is TGCGCCAGCAGCACTTCGGACAGGGTTGTTGGTGGCTACACCTTC. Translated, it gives CASSTSDRVVGGYTF.

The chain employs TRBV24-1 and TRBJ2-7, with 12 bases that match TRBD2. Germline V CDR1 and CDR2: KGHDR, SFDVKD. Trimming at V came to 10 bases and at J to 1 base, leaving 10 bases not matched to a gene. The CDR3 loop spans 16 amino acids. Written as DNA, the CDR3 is TGTGCCACGAGTTCGACCGGGACTAGCGGGTCCTACGAGCAGTACTTC. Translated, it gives CATSSTGTSGSYEQYF.

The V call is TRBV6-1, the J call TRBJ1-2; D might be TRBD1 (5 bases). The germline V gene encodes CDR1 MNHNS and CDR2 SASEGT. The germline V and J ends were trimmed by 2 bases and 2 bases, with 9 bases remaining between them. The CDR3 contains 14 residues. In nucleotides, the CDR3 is TGTGCCAGCAGTGAAAGGGGTCCCAACTATGGCTACACCTTC. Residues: CASSERGPNYGYTF.

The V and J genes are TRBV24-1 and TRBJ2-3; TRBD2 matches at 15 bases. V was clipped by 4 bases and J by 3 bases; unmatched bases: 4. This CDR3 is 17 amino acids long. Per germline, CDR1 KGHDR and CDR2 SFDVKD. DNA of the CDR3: TGTGCCACCAGTGACCAGGGACTAGCGGGGGGAACAGATACGCAGTATTTT. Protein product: CATSDQGLAGGTDTQYF.

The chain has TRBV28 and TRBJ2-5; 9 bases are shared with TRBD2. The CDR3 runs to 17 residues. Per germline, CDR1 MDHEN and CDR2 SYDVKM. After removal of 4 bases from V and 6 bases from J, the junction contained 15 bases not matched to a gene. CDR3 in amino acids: CASSYPYRLAGLKTQYF. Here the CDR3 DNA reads TGTGCCAGCAGTTATCCCTACCGGCTAGCGGGACTTAAGACCCAGTACTTC.

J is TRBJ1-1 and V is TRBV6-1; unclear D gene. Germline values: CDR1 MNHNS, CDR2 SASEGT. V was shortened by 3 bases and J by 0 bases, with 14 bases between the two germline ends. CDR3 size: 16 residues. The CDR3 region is CASSDKAHALNTEAFF. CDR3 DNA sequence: TGTGCCAGCAGTGATAAAGCGCATGCGTTGAACACTGAAGCTTTCTTT.

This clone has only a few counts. In nucleotides, the CDR3 is TGCAGTGCTAGTACCGGACAGATTGAAGCTTTCTTT. This codes for CSASTGQIEAFF. V gene TRBV20-1 combines with J gene TRBJ1-1, with a tentative D call TRBD1 (6 bases). V was pared by 3 bases and J by 7 bases, with 12 bases between. Per germline, CDR1 DFQATT and CDR2 SNEGSKA (reference sequence). The CDR3 is 12 amino acids.

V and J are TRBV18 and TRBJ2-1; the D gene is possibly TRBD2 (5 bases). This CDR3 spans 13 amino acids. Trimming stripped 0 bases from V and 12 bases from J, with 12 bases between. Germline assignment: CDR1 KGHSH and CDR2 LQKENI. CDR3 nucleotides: TGTGCCAGCTCACCACCGAGCGGAATTGGGCAGTTCTTC. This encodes CASSPPSGIGQFF.

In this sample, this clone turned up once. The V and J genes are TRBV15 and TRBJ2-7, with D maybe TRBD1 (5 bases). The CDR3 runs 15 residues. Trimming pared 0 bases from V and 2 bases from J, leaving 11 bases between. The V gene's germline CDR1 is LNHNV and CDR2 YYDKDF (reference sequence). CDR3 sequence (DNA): TGTGCCACCAGCAGAGATCAGGGCGGAACCTACGAGCAGTACTTC. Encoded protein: CATSRDQGGTYEQYF.

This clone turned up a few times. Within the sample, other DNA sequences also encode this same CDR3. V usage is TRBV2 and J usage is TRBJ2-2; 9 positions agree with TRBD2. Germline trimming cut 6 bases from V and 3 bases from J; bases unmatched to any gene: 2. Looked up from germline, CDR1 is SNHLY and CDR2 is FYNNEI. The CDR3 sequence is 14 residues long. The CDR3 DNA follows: TGTGCCAGCAGGGGACTAGCAGACACCGGGGAGCTGTTTTTT. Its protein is CASRGLADTGELFF.

The CDR3 DNA follows: TGTGCCACCGCCCAAGCGGGACGAACAGATACGCAGTATTTT. Translating gives CATAQAGRTDTQYF. J is TRBJ2-3 and V is TRBV24-1; TRBD2 agrees at 7 bases. Germline CDR1 KGHDR, CDR2 SFDVKD. V gave up 9 bases and J gave up 3 bases; unmatched junction bases: 8. This CDR3 has 14 amino acids.

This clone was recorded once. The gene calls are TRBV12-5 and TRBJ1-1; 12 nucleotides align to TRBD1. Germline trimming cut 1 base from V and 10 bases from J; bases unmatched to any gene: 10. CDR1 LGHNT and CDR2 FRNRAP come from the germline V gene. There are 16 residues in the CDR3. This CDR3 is CASGLAPGQGARGAFF. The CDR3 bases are TGTGCTAGTGGTTTGGCCCCGGGACAGGGGGCGCGGGGAGCTTTCTTT.

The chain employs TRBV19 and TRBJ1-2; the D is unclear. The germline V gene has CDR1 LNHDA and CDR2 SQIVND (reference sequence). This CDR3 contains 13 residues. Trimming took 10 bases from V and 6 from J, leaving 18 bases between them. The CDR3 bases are TGTGCCATTAGGGCAGCAGGTCTGGATGGCTACACCTTC. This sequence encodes CAIRAAGLDGYTF.

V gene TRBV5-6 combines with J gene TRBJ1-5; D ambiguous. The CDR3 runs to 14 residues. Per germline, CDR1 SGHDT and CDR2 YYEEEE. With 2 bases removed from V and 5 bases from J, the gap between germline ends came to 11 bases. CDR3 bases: TGTGCCAGCAGCTTTGTTGGCGGGGATCAGCCCCAGCATTTT. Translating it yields CASSFVGGDQPQHF.